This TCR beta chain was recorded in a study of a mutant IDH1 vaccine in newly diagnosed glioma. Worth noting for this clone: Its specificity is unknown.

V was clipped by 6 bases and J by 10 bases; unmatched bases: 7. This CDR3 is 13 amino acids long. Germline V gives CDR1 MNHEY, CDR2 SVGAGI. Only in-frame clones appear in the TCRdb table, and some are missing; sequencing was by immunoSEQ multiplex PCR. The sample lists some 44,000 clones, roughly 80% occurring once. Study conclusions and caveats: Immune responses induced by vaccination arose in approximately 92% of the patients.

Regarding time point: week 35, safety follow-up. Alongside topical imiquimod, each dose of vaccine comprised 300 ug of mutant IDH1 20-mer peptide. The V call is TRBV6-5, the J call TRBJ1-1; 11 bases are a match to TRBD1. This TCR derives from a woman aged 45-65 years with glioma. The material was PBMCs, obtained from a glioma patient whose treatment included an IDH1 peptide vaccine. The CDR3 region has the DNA TGTGCCAGCAGCCCCGCGGGACAGGGGGTAGCTTTCTTT. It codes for CASSPAGQGVAFF.